The next 26 T cell receptor beta chains were all read from a single sample in a study of identical twins. MiXCR was run by TCRdb on the 5' RACE reads, yielding one entry per CDR3 protein. The sample has roughly 1,500,000 distinct CDR3 sequences; around 29% are singletons. Sample: cord blood. These receptors were collected from a newborn girl in good health.

This clonotype showed up just a few times. This chain connects TRBV6-2 or TRBV6-3 to TRBJ1-1; D is possibly TRBD1 (5 bases). The V and J ends lost 7 bases and 0 bases respectively, with 15 bases between them. This CDR3 is 15 amino acids long. Germline V lookup: CDR1 MNHEY, CDR2 SVGEGT. CDR3 nucleotides: TGTGCCAGCACCAAAGCAGGGTCCTTGAACACTGAAGCTTTCTTT. It yields the protein CASTKAGSLNTEAFF.

The gene calls are TRBV27 and TRBJ1-6; TRBD1 is a possible D gene (5 bases). Germline V CDR1 and CDR2: MNHEY, SMNVEV (reference sequence). V lost 7 bases, J lost 4 bases, and 11 bases lay in between. The CDR3 runs to 14 residues. The CDR3 reads CASTRDGYNSPLHF. CDR3 nucleotides: TGTGCCAGCACCAGGGACGGTTATAATTCACCCCTCCACTTT.

In its sample, this clonotype was seen a few times. The V and J genes are TRBV20-1 and TRBJ2-1; 15 nucleotides agree with TRBD2. CDR1 and CDR2 from the germline V gene are DFQATT and SNEGSKA (reference sequence). V dropped 5 bases and J dropped 9; count of bases not matched to a gene: 11. The CDR3 contains 16 residues. The chain's CDR3 is CSAPPSGLAGGGEQFF. The DNA of the CDR3 is TGCAGTGCTCCACCTTCGGGACTAGCGGGGGGAGGTGAGCAGTTCTTC.

This rearrangement joins TRBV3-1 to TRBJ2-7; 11 bases align to TRBD2. Trimming took 1 base from V and 3 from J; bases not matched to a gene: 2. The germline V gene has CDR1 LGHDT and CDR2 YNNKEL (reference sequence). This CDR3 region has 15 residues. CDR3 in DNA: TGTGCCAGCAGCCAAGTGGGACTAGCGGTCTACGAGCAGTACTTC. Encoded protein: CASSQVGLAVYEQYF.

The chain is built from TRBV6-1 and TRBJ1-3; D perhaps matches TRBD1 (5 bases). This CDR3 region has 14 residues. V lost 6 bases and J 2 bases, leaving 11 bases between the germline ends. Germline lookup yields CDR1 MNHNS and CDR2 SASEGT. In DNA form, the CDR3 reads TGTGCCAGCAGGCCGGGGCTGACTGGAAACACCATATATTTT. It is translated as CASRPGLTGNTIYF.

The genes are TRBV6-2 or TRBV6-3 and TRBJ2-3; 9 bases are a match to TRBD2. V lost 0 bases and J lost 1; bases outside the gene matches: 8. Germline CDR1 reads MNHEY; CDR2 reads SVGEGT. This CDR3 region has 18 residues. This CDR3 reads CASSYSERGAFRTDTQYF. CDR3 coding DNA: TGTGCCAGCAGTTACTCCGAGCGGGGGGCCTTTCGCACAGATACGCAGTATTTT.

The V gene is TRBV20-1, the J gene TRBJ1-5; the match to TRBD1 covers 7 bases. The CDR3 is made up of 13 amino acids. With V trimmed by 5 bases and J by 7 bases, 8 bases remained unmatched. Germline V gives CDR1 DFQATT, CDR2 SNEGSKA (reference sequence). CDR3: CSARRQGRQPQHF. DNA of the CDR3: TGCAGTGCTCGTCGACAGGGCCGACAGCCCCAGCATTTT.

This clonotype has just a few counts. The genes are TRBV27 and TRBJ2-7; maybe TRBD1 (6 bases). The germline gives CDR1 MNHEY, CDR2 SMNVEV (reference sequence). Trimming removed 6 bases from V and 4 bases from J, with 10 bases in between. The CDR3 consists of 12 residues. The chain's CDR3 is CASSNGQYEQYF. Written as DNA, the CDR3 is TGTGCCAGCAGCAATGGACAGTACGAGCAGTACTTC.

The chain joins TRBV4-2 to TRBJ2-7; TRBD2 is a possible D gene (6 bases). The CDR3 loop spans 14 amino acids. CDR1 is LGHNA, CDR2 YNFKEQ, per germline. V was clipped by 5 bases and J by 2 bases, with 13 bases between them. The CDR3 protein is CASSSQRAPYEQYF. CDR3 DNA sequence: TGTGCCAGCAGCTCCCAGCGGGCACCCTACGAGCAGTACTTC.

This clonotype appeared a few times. The chain is built from TRBV29-1 and TRBJ2-7, with a tentative D call TRBD1 (6 bases). V gave up 3 bases and J gave up 0 bases, with 18 bases separating them. The CDR3 is 16 residues long. Germline CDR1 reads SQVTM; CDR2 reads ANQGSEA. CDR3 sequence reads: CSVEAQDRGYSYEQYF. The DNA of the CDR3 is TGCAGCGTTGAGGCCCAGGACAGAGGATACTCCTACGAGCAGTACTTC.

This sequence joins TRBV29-1 and TRBJ1-3; the D is unclear. The V gene lost 4 bases and the J gene lost 2 bases, with 9 bases spanning the gap. CDR1 is SQVTM, CDR2 ANQGSEA, per germline. The CDR3 is 13 residues long. Here the CDR3 DNA reads TGCAGCGTTGCGGTAGAGCCTGGAAACACCATATATTTT. Protein product: CSVAVEPGNTIYF. Full variable domain (remainder filled in from reference TRBV29-1 and TRBJ1-3): SAVISQKPSRDICQRGTSLTIQCQVDSQVTMMFWYRQQPGQSLTLIATANQGSEATYESGFVIDKFPISRPNLTFSTLTVSNMSPEDSSIYLCSVAVEPGNTIYFGEGSWLTVV.

The chain links TRBV24-1 to TRBJ1-1; D is undetermined. The germline V gene encodes CDR1 KGHDR and CDR2 SFDVKD. This CDR3 has 13 amino acids. V was clipped by 4 bases and J by 0 bases, with 5 bases between them. The CDR3 sequence: CATSERVNTEAFF. The CDR3 region has the DNA TGTGCCACCAGTGAAAGGGTGAACACTGAAGCTTTCTTT.

The chain employs TRBV6-1 and TRBJ2-3; 10 bases align to TRBD2. Per germline, CDR1 MNHNS and CDR2 SASEGT. The J segment lost 1 base and the V segment lost 4 bases, leaving 5 bases of the junction unmatched. This CDR3 contains 16 residues. CDR3: CASSAEREGGTDTQYF. In nucleotides, the CDR3 is TGTGCCAGCAGTGCAGAGCGGGAGGGGGGCACAGATACGCAGTATTTT.

Worth noting for this clonotype: A single base separates this from a much larger clone, so it may be a read error. The V call is TRBV29-1, the J call TRBJ1-2, with D unclear. Germline V gene data show CDR1 as SQVTM and CDR2 as ANQGSEA. CDR3 size: 14 residues. V dropped 4 bases and J dropped 0 bases, with 12 bases sitting between them. The CDR3 region has the DNA TGCAGCGTTGTGGCGACGGCAGCTAACTATGGCTACACCTTC. The encoded protein is CSVVATAANYGYTF.

CDR3 coding DNA: TGCAGTGCTAGCGTGGCCTCCCGCTCCTACGAGCAGTACTTC. As protein: CSASVASRSYEQYF. This chain joins TRBV20-1 and TRBJ2-7; no clear D gene. The germline V gene has CDR1 DFQATT and CDR2 SNEGSKA (reference sequence). The CDR3 covers 14 residues. V was clipped by 3 bases and J by 0 bases, with 12 bases between them.

This chain joins TRBV9 and TRBJ2-1; TRBD2 aligns across 10 bases. CDR3 size: 16 residues. Germline loops: CDR1 SGDLS, CDR2 YYNGEE. V lost 1 base and J lost 4; bases outside the gene matches: 5. CDR3 in DNA: TGTGCCAGCAGCGTACTACCTAGCGGGAGTTACAATGAGCAGTTCTTC. As protein: CASSVLPSGSYNEQFF.

The chain links TRBV9 to TRBJ2-4; 9 nucleotides match TRBD2. There are 17 residues in the CDR3. Germline CDR1 SGDLS, CDR2 YYNGEE. Trimming at V came to 0 bases and at J to 13 bases, leaving 17 bases not matched to a gene. The CDR3 sequence: CASSVGSGTSPNNEQYF. CDR3 nucleotide sequence: TGTGCCAGCAGCGTAGGATCCGGGACTAGCCCTAACAATGAGCAGTACTTC.

This clonotype was seen more than once but under ten times. DNA of the CDR3: TGTGCCAGCAACCCAAGCCCGACAGATACGCAGTATTTT. Translated, it gives CASNPSPTDTQYF. V is TRBV7-9 and J is TRBJ2-3; D uncertain. This CDR3 comprises 13 residues. CDR1 and CDR2 from the germline V gene are SEHNR and FQNEAQ (reference sequence). Deletions cut 7 bases from V and 3 bases from J, with 11 bases between.

The table lists this clonotype with many counts. V usage is TRBV27 and J usage is TRBJ2-5; a weak D match, TRBD1 (5 bases). The germline V gene has CDR1 MNHEY and CDR2 SMNVEV (reference sequence). The CDR3 covers 14 residues. Trimming pared 2 bases from V and 2 bases from J, leaving 9 bases between. CDR3 in DNA: TGTGCCAGCAGTTTAGGGGCAAATCAAGAGACCCAGTACTTC. Amino acids: CASSLGANQETQYF.

This chain joins TRBV20-1 and TRBJ1-5; maybe TRBD1 (5 bases). Trimming took off 3 bases at V and 2 bases at J, with 8 bases between the two ends. This CDR3 has 13 residues. CDR1 and CDR2 from the germline V gene are DFQATT and SNEGSKA (reference sequence). CDR3 loop: CSARWGRNQPQHF. The CDR3 DNA sequence: TGCAGTGCTAGGTGGGGCCGCAATCAGCCCCAGCATTTT.

This clonotype turned up a few times. This rearrangement joins TRBV4-1 to TRBJ2-1; 12 bases match TRBD2. After removal of 4 bases from V and 9 bases from J, the junction contained 13 bases not matched to a gene. The CDR3 spans 17 residues. CDR1 is MGHRA, CDR2 YSYEKL, per germline. The CDR3 loop reads CASSPGTSGYYGSEQFF. The DNA of the CDR3 is TGCGCCAGCAGCCCAGGGACTAGCGGGTACTATGGGAGTGAGCAGTTCTTC.

A few counts support this clonotype. The chain joins TRBV3-1 to TRBJ2-2; no firm D call. The CDR3 has 13 residues. V was cut by 2 bases and J by 5 bases, with 6 bases left in between. The germline V gene has CDR1 LGHDT and CDR2 YNNKEL (reference sequence). The CDR3 nucleotides read TGTGCCAGCAGCCAATCTAGAACCGGGGAGCTGTTTTTT. The encoded protein is CASSQSRTGELFF.

This clonotype turned up a few times. The genes are TRBV7-2 and TRBJ1-4, with 11 bases fitting TRBD1. The ends lost 8 bases at V and 0 bases at J; junction bases unmatched: 2. The CDR3 is made up of 15 amino acids. Germline V gene data show CDR1 as SGHTA and CDR2 as FQGNSA. This CDR3 reads CASGQGAATNEKLFF. CDR3 DNA: TGTGCCAGCGGACAGGGGGCAGCAACTAATGAAAAACTGTTTTTT.

This clonotype turned up a few times. The J gene is TRBJ2-3, the V gene TRBV3-1, with D perhaps given as TRBD1 or TRBD2 (5 bases each). Trimming stripped 1 base from V and 2 bases from J, with 13 bases between. Looked up from germline, CDR1 is LGHDT and CDR2 is YNNKEL (reference sequence). The CDR3 extends over 16 amino acids. The CDR3 loop reads CASSQGNGAHTDTQYF. For the CDR3, the DNA is TGTGCCAGCAGCCAAGGGAACGGGGCACACACAGATACGCAGTATTTT.

V and J are TRBV10-3 and TRBJ2-7; D is uncertain. V was shortened by 6 bases and J by 7 bases, with 13 bases between the two germline ends. CDR3 size: 12 residues. Germline CDR1 and CDR2: ENHRY and SYGVKD. The CDR3 here is CAIRELWNEQYF. Here the CDR3 DNA reads TGTGCCATCAGGGAGCTATGGAATGAGCAGTACTTC.

In its sample, this clonotype was seen a few times. This chain links TRBV11-2 with TRBJ2-7; no clear D gene. The CDR3 covers 15 residues. V was clipped by 1 base and J by 2 bases, with 12 bases between them. Germline V gene sequence: CDR1 SGHAT, CDR2 FQNNGV. CDR3 protein: CASSLAANRPYEQYF. For the CDR3, the DNA is TGTGCCAGCAGCTTAGCGGCCAACAGACCCTACGAGCAGTACTTC. The full variable domain, completed using reference TRBV11-2 and TRBJ2-7, is EAGVAQSPRYKIIEKRQSVAFWCNPISGHATLYWYQQILGQGPKLLIQFQNNGVVDDSQLPKDRFSAERLKGVDSTLKIQPAKLEDSAVYLCASSLAANRPYEQYFGPGTRLTVT.